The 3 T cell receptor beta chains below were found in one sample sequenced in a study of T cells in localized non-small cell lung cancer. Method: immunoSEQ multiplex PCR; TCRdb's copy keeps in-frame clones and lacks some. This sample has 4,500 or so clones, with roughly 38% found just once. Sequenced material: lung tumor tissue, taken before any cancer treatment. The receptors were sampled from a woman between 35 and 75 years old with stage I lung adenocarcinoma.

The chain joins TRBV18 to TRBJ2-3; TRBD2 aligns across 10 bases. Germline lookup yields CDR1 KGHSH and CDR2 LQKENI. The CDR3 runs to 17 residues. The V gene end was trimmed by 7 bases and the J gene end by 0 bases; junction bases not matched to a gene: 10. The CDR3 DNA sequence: TGTGCCAGCTTAGACCCGACAGCGGGAGGGAGCACAGATACGCAGTATTTT. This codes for CASLDPTAGGSTDTQYF.

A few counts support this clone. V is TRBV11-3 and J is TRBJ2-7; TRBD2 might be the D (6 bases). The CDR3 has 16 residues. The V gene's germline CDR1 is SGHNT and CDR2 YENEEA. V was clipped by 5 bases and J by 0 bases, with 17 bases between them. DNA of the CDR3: TGTGCCAGCAGCCCGGAAGGTGGGAGGAGCTCCTACGAGCAGTACTTC. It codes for CASSPEGGRSSYEQYF.

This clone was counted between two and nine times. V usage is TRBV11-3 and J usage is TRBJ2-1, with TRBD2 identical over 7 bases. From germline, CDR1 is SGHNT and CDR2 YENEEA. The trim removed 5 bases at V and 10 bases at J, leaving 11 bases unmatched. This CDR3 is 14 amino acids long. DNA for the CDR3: TGTGCCAGCAGCCCTCGAGGCTTGACTAGCGAGCAGTTCTTC. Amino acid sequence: CASSPRGLTSEQFF.